One sample yielded the 3 T cell receptor beta chains listed below, sequenced in a study of response to subunit inactivated influenza vaccine. TCRdb analysed the RT-PCR reads with MiXCR anew, one entry per CDR3 protein. The profile shows 540,000 or so distinct CDR3 sequences, 13% of them singletons. Sequencing was performed on PBMCs from blood, taken roughly 46 days after vaccination. The source is a man aged 50-59 years who received an inactivated influenza vaccine.

This clonotype was detected ten times or more. The chain uses TRBV3-1 and TRBJ2-5; 13 bases fit TRBD2. Germline V gene sequence: CDR1 LGHDT, CDR2 YNNKEL (reference sequence). V was pared by 8 bases and J by 4 bases, with 4 bases of the junction left unmatched. The CDR3 is made up of 14 amino acids. The CDR3, as DNA: TGTGCCAGCCTGCGGACTAGCGGGGGAGAGACCCAGTACTTC. Its translation is CASLRTSGGETQYF.

The chain joins TRBV9 to TRBJ2-7; a weak D match, TRBD1 (6 bases). The germline gives CDR1 SGDLS, CDR2 YYNGEE. This CDR3 has 13 amino acids. The V gene lost 3 bases and the J gene lost 4 bases, with 11 bases spanning the gap. The DNA for the CDR3 is TGTGCCAGCAGCGGACCGACAGGTTACGAGCAGTACTTC. Translating gives CASSGPTGYEQYF.

This clonotype has at least ten counts. The gene calls are TRBV12-3 or TRBV12-4 and TRBJ2-5, with D uncertain. Trimming left V 4 bases short and J 2 bases short, with 11 bases between. This CDR3 region has 14 residues. As DNA, the CDR3 is TGTGCCAGCAGTTCGGACGGCGGTCAAGAGACCCAGTACTTC. Amino acids: CASSSDGGQETQYF.